The 8 T cell receptor beta chains reported below all come from one sample, sequenced in a study of T and B cells in COVID-19 patients. BIOMED2 TRB-A/B primer pools were used in multiplex TRB PCR. Using its own MiXCR run on the multiplex PCR reads, TCRdb lists one record per CDR3 protein. Here the sample spans 6,000 to 9,000 distinct CDR3 sequences, approximately 26% being singletons. Each TRB amplification used roughly 220-550 ng of genomic DNA from blood. Sequenced: blood. These receptors all stem from a human donor with active COVID-19.

Judged by abundance, this clonotype is medium-sized (0.01 to 0.1%). This rearrangement joins TRBV6-5 to TRBJ2-1; no definite D call. This CDR3 has 13 residues. V was clipped by 5 bases and J by 5 bases, with 10 bases between them. The germline CDR1 and CDR2 sequences are MNHEY and SVGAGI. CDR3 protein: CASSTHMNNEQFF. The CDR3 region has the DNA TGTGCCAGCAGTACTCACATGAACAATGAGCAGTTCTTC.

The CDR3 DNA sequence: TGTGCCAGCAGGTACACGGGAGGGTGGGCAGATACGCAGTATTTT. This encodes CASRYTGGWADTQYF. This sequence joins TRBV7-2 and TRBJ2-3; 8 positions agree with TRBD2. Trimming removed 6 bases from V and 4 bases from J; junction bases left unmatched: 9. Germline V gene data show CDR1 as SGHTA and CDR2 as FQGNSA. The CDR3 loop spans 15 amino acids.

This clonotype has just a few counts. V gene TRBV6-5 combines with J gene TRBJ2-3; weak D call: TRBD2 (5 bases). Per germline, CDR1 MNHEY and CDR2 SVGAGI. The CDR3 has 14 residues. Trimming took off 0 bases at V and 5 bases at J, with 9 bases between the two ends. CDR3 residues: CASSYSEAGDTQYF. For the CDR3, the DNA is TGTGCCAGCAGTTACTCGGAGGCTGGAGATACGCAGTATTTT.

This clonotype came up once. V is TRBV30 and J is TRBJ1-5; tentative D call: TRBD1 (5 bases). V shed 5 bases and J shed 9 bases, with 17 bases lying between them. The CDR3 runs 13 residues. CDR1 and CDR2 from the germline V gene are GTSNPN and SVGIG (reference sequence). DNA of the CDR3: TGTGCCTGGGCTCCCGGGGCCGGGAGGCCCCAGCATTTT. Translated, it gives CAWAPGAGRPQHF. Using reference TRBV30 and TRBJ1-5 for the parts outside the CDR3, the full variable domain is SQTIHQWPATLVQPVGSPLSLECTVEGTSNPNLYWYRQAAGRGLQLLFYSVGIGQISSEVPQNLSASRPQDRQFILSSKKLLLSDSGFYLCAWAPGAGRPQHFGDGTRLSIL.

This clonotype is medium-sized by share. J is TRBJ2-1 and V is TRBV6-4, with 12 bases identical to TRBD2. V lost 0 bases to trimming and J lost 6 bases; unmatched junction nucleotides: 0. The CDR3 totals 15 residues. The V gene's germline CDR1 is MRHNA and CDR2 SNTAGT. The CDR3 nucleotides are TGTGCCAGCAGTGACTCGACTAGCGGGAGCAATGAGCAGTTCTTC. Translating it yields CASSDSTSGSNEQFF.

This clonotype was detected ten times or more. The chain is built from TRBV12-3 or TRBV12-4 and TRBJ2-2, with 13 bases that match TRBD2. V trimming: 4 bases; J trimming: 1 base; junction bases outside the gene matches: 3. CDR3 size: 17 residues. The CDR3 region has the DNA TGTGCCAGCAGTTCGACTAGCGGGAGGCTGAACACCGGGGAGCTGTTTTTT. It is translated as CASSSTSGRLNTGELFF.

This chain uses TRBV20-1 with TRBJ2-1; 7 nucleotides align to TRBD2. The CDR3 totals 16 residues. Germline V gene data show CDR1 as DFQATT and CDR2 as SNEGSKA (reference sequence). With V trimmed by 1 base and J by 0 bases, 6 bases remained unmatched. The CDR3 bases are TGCAGTGCTAGAGTGTCGGGAGGAAACTCCTACAATGAGCAGTTCTTC. This gives the protein CSARVSGGNSYNEQFF.

This chain uses TRBV7-3 with TRBJ2-2, with TRBD1 matching over 7 bases. The germline gives CDR1 SGHTA, CDR2 FQGTGA. The CDR3 loop spans 15 amino acids. Unmatched junction bases numbered 5, after V lost 2 bases and J lost 5 bases. In DNA form, the CDR3 reads TGTGCCAGCAGCTTACAAGGGGACAGTACCGGGGAGCTGTTTTTT. It yields the protein CASSLQGDSTGELFF.